The source of this T cell receptor (beta chain) is a study of blood T cell repertoires in COVID-19. About the research overall: Samples of COVID-19 (acute and convalescent) were obtained from the United States, Italy and Spain. The cDNA or gDNA used as material had been derived from T cells, B-cell-depleted T cells, or PBMCs.

This clone was counted once. V dropped 5 bases and J dropped 6; count of bases not matched to a gene: 12. The CDR3 contains 15 residues. Looked up from germline, CDR1 is LNHNV and CDR2 is YYDKDF (reference sequence). As originally analysed: Amplification of reference gene primers was used by the study to estimate nucleated cell counts. The assay was immunoSEQ multiplex PCR, and TCRdb's table has in-frame clones only and misses some. V and J calls and clone size are those listed in that table; D and trimming were worked out from the DNA. Of 120,000 or so clones in the sample, 85% to 90% are singletons; the top ten hold 25% to 30%.

What was sequenced was peripheral blood. The source of this sequence is a man between 65 and 80 years old with active or convalescent COVID-19. The V call is TRBV15, the J call TRBJ1-2, with 7 bases aligning to TRBD1. CDR3 nucleotides: TGTGCCACCAGCCTATCCCAGGGGGGCTTAGATGGCTACACCTTC. Its protein product is CATSLSQGGLDGYTF.